These T cell receptor beta chains were read from a single sample in a study of blood T cell repertoires in COVID-19. Using immunoSEQ multiplex PCR, the repertoire was profiled, and TCRdb retains in-frame clones only, with some absent. The sample shows roughly 220,000 clones, around 88% of them seen only once. Sequencing input: PBMCs or T cells enriched from blood (not recorded which). These receptors came from a woman aged 45-59 years with acute COVID-19. Each CDR3 is given with its conserved first and last residue. D genes are given only for firm matches. The size field is filled for only some rows; it gives once, few, many or a size class.

v_call	clone_size	j_call	d_call	cdr3_aa	cdr3_nt
TRBV29-1	-	TRBJ1-1	TRBD1	CSGDRGLNTEAFF	TGCAGCGGGGACAGGGGGCTGAACACTGAAGCTTTCTTT
TRBV7-2	-	TRBJ2-1	-	CASSPRRDTSLDEQFF	TGTGCCAGCAGCCCTCGCCGGGACACTAGTTTGGATGAGCAGTTCTTC
TRBV6-2/TRBV6-3	-	TRBJ2-3	-	CASSPFSGAGYTDTQYF	TGTGCCAGCAGCCCTTTTAGCGGAGCGGGCTACACAGATACGCAGTATTTT
TRBV7-2	-	TRBJ1-2	TRBD1	CASSKQGGDYGYTF	TGTGCCAGCAGCAAACAGGGGGGAGACTATGGCTACACCTTC
TRBV5-1	-	TRBJ2-3	TRBD2	CASSSPNAGETDTQYF	TGCGCCAGCAGCTCTCCCAACGCGGGAGAAACAGATACGCAGTATTTT
TRBV19	few	TRBJ2-7	TRBD1	CASSAQGKGYEQYF	TGTGCCAGTAGCGCACAGGGGAAAGGGTACGAGCAGTACTTC
TRBV5-6	-	TRBJ1-6	-	CASSPAQGNSPLHF	TGTGCCAGCAGCCCCGCCCAGGGGAATTCACCCCTCCACTTT
TRBV7-6	few	TRBJ1-3	-	CASSPTGTSGNTIYF	TGTGCCAGCAGCCCTACAGGGACCTCTGGAAACACCATATATTTT
TRBV3-1/TRBV3-2	-	TRBJ2-4	-	CASSQRGVGNIQYF	TGTGCCAGCAGCCAAAGAGGAGTGGGAAACATTCAGTACTTC
TRBV12-3/TRBV12-4	-	TRBJ2-7	-	CASSPQGREQYF	TGTGCCAGCTCTCCCCAGGGTCGGGAGCAGTACTTC
TRBV9	-	TRBJ1-6	-	CASSAPGERGNSPLHF	TGTGCCAGCAGCGCCCCCGGGGAAAGAGGGAATTCACCCCTCCACTTT
TRBV7-8	-	TRBJ2-3	TRBD2	CASSSPPGGAGGYTDTQYF	TGTGCCAGCAGCTCCCCCCCCGGGGGAGCGGGAGGGTACACAGATACGCAGTATTTT
TRBV19	-	TRBJ2-7	TRBD1	CASSRDRGDEQYF	TGTGCCAGTAGTAGAGACAGGGGCGACGAGCAGTACTTC
TRBV19	-	TRBJ2-3	TRBD2	CAISSGRDTDTQYF	TGTGCCATCAGTAGCGGGAGGGACACAGATACGCAGTATTTT
TRBV2	-	TRBJ1-2	TRBD1	CASRTGTGGSGYTF	TGTGCCAGCAGAACCGGGACAGGGGGATCGGGCTACACCTTC
TRBV2	-	TRBJ1-4	TRBD1	CANDRAGGEKLFF	TGTGCCAACGACAGGGCGGGGGGTGAAAAACTGTTTTTT
TRBV7-2	-	TRBJ1-2	-	CASSADRNYGYTF	TGTGCCAGCAGCGCCGACAGAAACTATGGCTACACCTTC
TRBV28	-	TRBJ2-7	-	CASSLGTRNEQYF	TGTGCCAGCAGTTTGGGGACAAGGAACGAGCAGTACTTC
TRBV10-2	-	TRBJ2-1	TRBD2	CASSEGTSGRGNEQFF	TGCGCCAGCAGTGAAGGGACTAGCGGGAGAGGCAATGAGCAGTTCTTC
TRBV7-9	few	TRBJ2-1	TRBD2	CASSYPGLAGGGSYNEQFF	TGTGCCAGCAGTTATCCTGGACTAGCGGGAGGCGGCTCCTACAATGAGCAGTTCTTC
TRBV7-9	-	TRBJ2-1	-	CASSLVVLSSYNEQFF	TGTGCCAGCAGCTTAGTAGTGTTAAGCTCCTACAATGAGCAGTTCTTC
TRBV5-1	-	TRBJ1-1	-	CASSLALQIKSTEAFF	TGCGCCAGCAGCTTGGCCCTACAGATTAAGTCGACTGAAGCTTTCTTT
TRBV2	-	TRBJ2-5	-	CASSDRTRETQYF	TGTGCCAGCAGCGACAGGACTAGAGAGACCCAGTACTTC
TRBV4-1	-	TRBJ1-1	-	CASSQAPEDTEAFF	TGCGCCAGCAGCCAAGCCCCCGAGGACACTGAAGCTTTCTTT
TRBV12-3/TRBV12-4	once	TRBJ1-2	-	CASSSRGLYGYTF	TGTGCCAGCAGTAGTAGGGGACTCTATGGCTACACCTTC
TRBV7-9	few	TRBJ1-2	-	CASSLAGFNYGYTF	TGTGCCAGCAGCTTAGCGGGCTTCAACTATGGCTACACCTTC
TRBV7-2	-	TRBJ2-7	TRBD2	CASSLGGSNSYEQYF	TGTGCCAGCAGCCTTGGCGGGAGTAACTCCTACGAGCAGTACTTC
TRBV7-3	once	TRBJ2-5	-	CASSLGHLETQYF	TGTGCCAGCAGCTTAGGACATCTAGAGACCCAGTACTTC
TRBV5-1	-	TRBJ2-1	TRBD2	CASRRGPLAGVPYNEQFF	TGCGCCAGCCGACGAGGTCCCTTAGCGGGAGTCCCTTACAATGAGCAGTTCTTC
TRBV15	-	TRBJ2-6	TRBD1	CATAGTGAGGANVLTF	TGTGCCACCGCCGGGACAGGGGCTGGAGGGGCCAACGTCCTGACTTTC
TRBV4-1	-	TRBJ1-2	TRBD1	CASSRTPFGTGGSSSQGYTF	TGCGCCAGCAGCCGTACACCTTTCGGGACAGGGGGCTCAAGTTCTCAAGGCTACACCTTC
TRBV9	-	TRBJ2-1	-	CASSVGVTPNNEQFF	TGTGCCAGCAGCGTAGGGGTGACTCCAAACAATGAGCAGTTCTTC
TRBV3-1/TRBV3-2	-	TRBJ2-1	TRBD2	CASSQLAGDEQFF	TGTGCCAGCAGCCAACTAGCGGGAGATGAGCAGTTCTTC
TRBV7-7	-	TRBJ2-5	-	CASSLGGGARETQYF	TGTGCTAGCAGCTTAGGAGGAGGGGCCAGGGAGACCCAGTACTTC
TRBV29-1	-	TRBJ2-7	TRBD1	CSVEPRGTGSIEQYF	TGCAGCGTTGAGCCCCGAGGGACAGGGTCCATCGAGCAGTACTTC
TRBV7-3	-	TRBJ1-1	-	CASSLHRMRAGEAFF	TGTGCCAGCAGCTTACATAGAATGAGGGCTGGAGAAGCTTTCTTT
TRBV19	-	TRBJ1-1	TRBD1	CASIYSDRVARDTEAFF	TGTGCCAGTATCTATAGCGACAGGGTAGCGCGCGACACTGAAGCTTTCTTT
TRBV5-1	-	TRBJ2-7	TRBD1	CASSLPPGQNSYEQYF	TGCGCCAGCAGCTTACCGCCGGGACAGAACTCCTACGAGCAGTACTTC
TRBV11-2	-	TRBJ2-7	-	CASTALQTVSYEQYF	TGTGCCAGCACCGCCCTCCAGACAGTCTCCTACGAGCAGTACTTC
TRBV2	-	TRBJ1-2	-	CASSEQVLGYTF	TGTGCCAGCAGTGAGCAGGTCTTGGGCTACACCTTC
TRBV7-6	-	TRBJ2-7	-	CASSPTGGGVYEQYF	TGTGCCAGCAGCCCCACAGGGGGGGGAGTTTACGAGCAGTACTTC
TRBV6-5	-	TRBJ1-1	TRBD1	CASSYSLTGHSEAFF	TGTGCCAGCAGTTACTCCCTGACAGGGCATTCTGAAGCTTTCTTT
TRBV29-1	-	TRBJ2-7	TRBD1	CSVAIRTGSYEQYF	TGCAGCGTCGCCATCAGGACAGGGAGTTACGAGCAGTACTTC
TRBV28	few	TRBJ2-7	-	CASSSQYGGTSGFSYAQYF	TGTGCCAGCAGTTCCCAATATGGAGGGACCAGCGGGTTTTCCTACGCGCAGTACTTC
TRBV5-1	few	TRBJ2-7	TRBD2	CASSPMGPAGGRIYEQYF	TGCGCCAGCAGCCCGATGGGCCCCGCGGGCGGGAGAATTTACGAGCAGTACTTC
TRBV27	-	TRBJ2-1	TRBD2	CASSFHSGSRGEQFF	TGTGCCAGCAGTTTCCATAGCGGGAGTAGGGGTGAGCAGTTCTTC
TRBV27	-	TRBJ2-7	TRBD2	CASTPTSGSRGEQYF	TGTGCCAGCACCCCGACTAGCGGGAGTAGGGGCGAGCAGTACTTC
TRBV5-4	few	TRBJ2-1	-	CASSWHNEQFF	TGTGCCAGCAGCTGGCACAATGAGCAGTTCTTC
TRBV7-3	-	TRBJ1-1	-	CASSLRGTTEAFF	TGTGCCAGCAGCTTGAGGGGGACCACTGAAGCTTTCTTT
TRBV7-4	-	TRBJ2-1	-	CASSLVLAAISYNEQFF	TGTGCCAGCAGCTTAGTGCTAGCTGCCATCTCCTACAATGAGCAGTTCTTC
TRBV28	-	TRBJ1-6	-	CASSLFRGLRNSPLHF	TGTGCCAGCAGTTTATTCAGGGGCCTCCGTAATTCACCCCTCCACTTT
TRBV3-1/TRBV3-2	-	TRBJ1-2	-	CASSPERQAGGYGYTF	TGTGCCAGCAGCCCAGAGAGACAGGCCGGAGGATATGGCTACACCTTC
TRBV4-1	-	TRBJ2-7	TRBD2	CASSQVGRREGLNEQYF	TGCGCCAGCAGCCAAGTAGGGCGGCGGGAGGGCCTGAACGAGCAGTACTTC
TRBV5-1	-	TRBJ1-6	TRBD1	CASSRLGTGGIDNSPLHF	TGCGCCAGCAGCCGATTGGGGACAGGGGGCATTGATAATTCACCCCTCCACTTT